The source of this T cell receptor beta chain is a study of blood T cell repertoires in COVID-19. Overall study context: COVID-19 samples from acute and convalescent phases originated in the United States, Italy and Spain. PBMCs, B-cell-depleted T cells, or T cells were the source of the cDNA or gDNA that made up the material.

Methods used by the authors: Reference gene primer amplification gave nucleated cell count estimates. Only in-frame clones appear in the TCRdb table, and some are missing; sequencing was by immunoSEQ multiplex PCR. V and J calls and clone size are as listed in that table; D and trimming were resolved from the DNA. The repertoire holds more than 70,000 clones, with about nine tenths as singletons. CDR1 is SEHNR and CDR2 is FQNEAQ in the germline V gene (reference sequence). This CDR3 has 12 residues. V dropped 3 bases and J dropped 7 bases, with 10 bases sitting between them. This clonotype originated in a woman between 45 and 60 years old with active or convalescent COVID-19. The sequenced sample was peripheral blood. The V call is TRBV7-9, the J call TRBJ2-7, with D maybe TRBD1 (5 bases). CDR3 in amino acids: CASSFPGREQYF. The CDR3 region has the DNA TGTGCCAGCAGCTTCCCAGGGCGAGAGCAGTACTTC.